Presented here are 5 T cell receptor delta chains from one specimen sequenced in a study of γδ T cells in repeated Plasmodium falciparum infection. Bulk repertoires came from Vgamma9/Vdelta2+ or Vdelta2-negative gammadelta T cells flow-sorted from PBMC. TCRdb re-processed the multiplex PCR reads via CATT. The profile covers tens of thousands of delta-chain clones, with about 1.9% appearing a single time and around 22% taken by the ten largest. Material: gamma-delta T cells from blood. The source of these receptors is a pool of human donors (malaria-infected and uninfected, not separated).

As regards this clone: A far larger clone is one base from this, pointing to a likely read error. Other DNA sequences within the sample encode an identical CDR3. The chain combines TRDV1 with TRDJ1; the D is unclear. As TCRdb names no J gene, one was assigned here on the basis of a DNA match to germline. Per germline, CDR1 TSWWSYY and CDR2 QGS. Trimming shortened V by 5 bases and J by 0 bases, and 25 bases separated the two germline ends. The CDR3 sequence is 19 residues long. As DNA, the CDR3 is TGTGCTCTTGGGTCGCGGCCTCTCCTGTTAATGGTCTACACCGATAAACTCATCTTT. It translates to CALGSRPLLLMVYTDKLIF.

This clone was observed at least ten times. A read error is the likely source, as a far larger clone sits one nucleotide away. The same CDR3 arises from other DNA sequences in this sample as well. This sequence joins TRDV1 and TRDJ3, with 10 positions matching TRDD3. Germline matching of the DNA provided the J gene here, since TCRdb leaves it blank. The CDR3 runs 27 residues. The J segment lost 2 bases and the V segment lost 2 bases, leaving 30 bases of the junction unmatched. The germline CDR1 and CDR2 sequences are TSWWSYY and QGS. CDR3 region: CALGETGPKLTSHRGIRGPWDTRQMFF. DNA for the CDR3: TGTGCTCTTGGGGAAACTGGGCCCAAACTCACGTCCCATCGGGGGATACGCGGTCCCTGGGACACCCGACAGATGTTTTTC.

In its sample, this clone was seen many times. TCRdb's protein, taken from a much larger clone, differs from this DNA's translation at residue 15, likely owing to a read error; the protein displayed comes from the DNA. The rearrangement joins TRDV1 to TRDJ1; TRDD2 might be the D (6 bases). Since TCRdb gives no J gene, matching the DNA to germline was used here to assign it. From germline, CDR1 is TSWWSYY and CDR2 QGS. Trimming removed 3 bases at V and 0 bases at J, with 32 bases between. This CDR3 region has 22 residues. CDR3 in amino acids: CALGDAPSSLIHLIRYTDKLIF. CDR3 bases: TGTGCTCTTGGGGACGCCCCTTCTTCCTTAATCCACCTGATCCGGTACACCGATAAACTCATCTTT.

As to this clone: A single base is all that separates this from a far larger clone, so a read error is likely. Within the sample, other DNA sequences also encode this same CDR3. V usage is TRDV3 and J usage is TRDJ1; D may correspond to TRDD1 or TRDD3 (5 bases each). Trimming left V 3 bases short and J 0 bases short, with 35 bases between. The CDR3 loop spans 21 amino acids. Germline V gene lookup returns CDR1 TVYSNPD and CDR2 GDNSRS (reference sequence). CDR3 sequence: CAFHGVPRKGTNQKYTDKLIF. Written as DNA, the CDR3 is TGTGCCTTCCATGGGGTCCCACGAAAGGGGACTAACCAGAAATACACCGATAAACTCATCTTT.

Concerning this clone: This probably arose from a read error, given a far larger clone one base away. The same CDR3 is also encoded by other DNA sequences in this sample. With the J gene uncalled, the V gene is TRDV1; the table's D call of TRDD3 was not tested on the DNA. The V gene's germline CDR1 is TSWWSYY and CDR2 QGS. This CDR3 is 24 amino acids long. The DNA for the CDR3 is TGTGCTCTTGGGGAACGATTCCTACTCCTGGACTGGGGGATACTCACCGATTACACCGATAAGCTCATCTTT. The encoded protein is CALGERFLLLDWGILTDYTDKLIF.